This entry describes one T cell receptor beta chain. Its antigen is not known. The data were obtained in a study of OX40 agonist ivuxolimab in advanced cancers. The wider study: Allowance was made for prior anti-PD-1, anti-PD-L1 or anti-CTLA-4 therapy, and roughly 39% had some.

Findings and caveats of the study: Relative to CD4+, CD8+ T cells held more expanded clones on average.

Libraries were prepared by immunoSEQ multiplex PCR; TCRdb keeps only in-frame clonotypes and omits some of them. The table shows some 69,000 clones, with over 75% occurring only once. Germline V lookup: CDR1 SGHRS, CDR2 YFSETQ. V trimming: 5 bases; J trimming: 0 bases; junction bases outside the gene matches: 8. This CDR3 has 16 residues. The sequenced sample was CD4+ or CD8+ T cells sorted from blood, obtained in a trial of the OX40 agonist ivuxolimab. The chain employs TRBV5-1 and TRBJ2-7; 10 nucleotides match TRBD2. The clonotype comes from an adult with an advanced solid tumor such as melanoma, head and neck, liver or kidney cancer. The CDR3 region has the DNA TGCGCCAGCAGGCCCGGACTAGCGGAGAGCTCCTACGAGCAGTACTTC. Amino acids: CASRPGLAESSYEQYF.